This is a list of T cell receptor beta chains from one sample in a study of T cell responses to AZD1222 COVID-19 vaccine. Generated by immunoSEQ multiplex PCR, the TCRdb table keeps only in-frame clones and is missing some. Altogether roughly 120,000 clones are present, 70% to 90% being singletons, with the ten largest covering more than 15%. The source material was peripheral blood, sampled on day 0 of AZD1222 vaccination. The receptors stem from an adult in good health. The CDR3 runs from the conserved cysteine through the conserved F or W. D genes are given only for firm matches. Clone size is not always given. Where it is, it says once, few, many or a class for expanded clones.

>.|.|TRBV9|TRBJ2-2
TGTGCCAGCAGCGTAGACAGGGTACCCGGGGAGCTGTTTTTT
CASSVDRVPGELFF
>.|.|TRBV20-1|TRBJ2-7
TGCAGTGCTAGTTCTACTAGCTTCTCCTACGAGCAGTACTTC
CSASSTSFSYEQYF
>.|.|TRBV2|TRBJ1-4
TGTGCCAGCAGTGCCCCGACAGGTCGAGGTGAAAAACTGTTTTTT
CASSAPTGRGEKLFF
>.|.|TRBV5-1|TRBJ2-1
TGCGCCAGCAGCTCCATAAGCGGTGACAATGAGCAGTTCTTC
CASSSISGDNEQFF
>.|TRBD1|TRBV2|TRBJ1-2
TGTGCCAGCAGCCCCGCCAGGGGGGGTACTAACTATGGCTACACCTTC
CASSPARGGTNYGYTF
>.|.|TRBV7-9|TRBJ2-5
TGTGCCAGCAGCTTAGAATTGGAGACCCAGTACTTC
CASSLELETQYF
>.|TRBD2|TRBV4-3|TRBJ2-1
TGCGCCAGCAGCCCCTGGACTAGCTACGATGAGCAGTTCTTC
CASSPWTSYDEQFF
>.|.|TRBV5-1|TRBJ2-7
TGCGCCAGCAGCCTGGACGGTGCCTACGAGCAGTACTTC
CASSLDGAYEQYF
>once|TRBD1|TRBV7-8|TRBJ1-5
TGTGCCAGCAGCCCACGACAGGGGGCCCATCAGCCCCAGCATTTT
CASSPRQGAHQPQHF
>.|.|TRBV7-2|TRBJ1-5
TGTGCCAGCAGCTTAGGGGGCAGCCGGGGGCATCAGCCCCAGCATTTT
CASSLGGSRGHQPQHF